Listed below are T cell receptor beta chains from one sample, sequenced in a study of beta chain features in type 1 diabetes. Using immunoSEQ multiplex PCR, the repertoire was profiled, and TCRdb retains in-frame clones only, with some absent. The sample records about 700,000 clones, around an eighth being singletons. The sequencing sample was made of naive CD4+ T cells from blood. The receptors come from a man younger than 30 with type 1 diabetes. CDR3s leave out the opening cysteine and the closing phenylalanine or tryptophan. D genes are given only for firm matches.

v_call	d_call	j_call	cdr3_aa
TRBV5-1	-	TRBJ2-1	ASSLVGQELDQF
TRBV5-4	-	TRBJ1-2	ASRFGQTYGYT
TRBV5-4	TRBD1	TRBJ1-1	ASSLDRGTTEAF
TRBV5-1	TRBD1	TRBJ2-1	ASSPGTGGYNEQF
TRBV30	TRBD2	TRBJ2-5	AWSLLGSGGPRDVAQY
TRBV6-5	-	TRBJ2-3	ASSYRSTDTQY
TRBV30	-	TRBJ1-6	AWRGDGYNSPLH
TRBV5-1	TRBD2	TRBJ2-3	ASKLGLAIDTQY
TRBV6-1	-	TRBJ1-5	ASSEDRAGSNQPQH
TRBV29-1	-	TRBJ2-2	SVGPAPDLTRELF
TRBV18	-	TRBJ2-5	ASSPSVAAQETQY
TRBV4-1	-	TRBJ2-4	ASSQDLKGVAKNIQY
TRBV6-5	-	TRBJ2-3	ASSSRDGTDTQY
TRBV30	-	TRBJ1-5	AWSLGDQYQPQH
TRBV9	-	TRBJ1-1	ASSSHLGRTEAF
TRBV4-1	-	TRBJ2-7	ASSHGGIREYEQY
TRBV6-6	-	TRBJ2-6	ASWPNPGSGANVLT
TRBV5-1	TRBD1	TRBJ1-1	ASRKDRERAF
TRBV28	-	TRBJ2-7	ASSWSTYEQY
TRBV7-2	-	TRBJ2-5	ASSPFTGVEETQY
TRBV5-1	-	TRBJ1-1	ASSHWFEGAEAF
TRBV4-2	TRBD1	TRBJ2-1	ASSQEGAGGVSYNEQF
TRBV5-4	-	TRBJ2-5	ASSRAGETQY